Sequencing of this TCR beta chain was carried out in a study of T cell repertoires in cytomegalovirus infection. Study information: From public TCR beta signatures came an indication of both CMV infection and matching HLA type. Study results and caveats: Carriers of CMV and the relevant HLA type were discriminated by public TCR beta frequency. CMV-specific HLA-C-restricted TCR beta clonotypes dominated the ex vivo response.

Regarding this clonotype: What it recognizes is unknown.

TCRdb re-called the reads with MiXCR, one entry per CDR3 protein. The sample has 400,000 or so distinct CDR3 sequences, 18% seen once. Material for sequencing was PBMCs. This clonotype originated in a human donor in good health (CMV status not recorded). Some clones in this sample may be carry-over from other donors' samples.

The CDR3 bases are TGTGCCAGCAGTAATCCACAGGGTCTCGGCAATCAGCCCCAGCATTTT. Translated, it gives CASSNPQGLGNQPQHF. The chain carries TRBV28 and TRBJ1-5, with a possible D match to TRBD1 (6 bases). The CDR3 runs 16 residues. V lost 5 bases and J 2 bases, leaving 16 bases between the germline ends. Germline values: CDR1 MDHEN, CDR2 SYDVKM.